A selection of T cell receptor beta chains follows, all from one sample in a study of shared clonotypes between healthy human individuals. Sequenced by immunoSEQ multiplex PCR; TCRdb stores in-frame clones only, minus some. The sample yields some 450,000 clones, roughly 80% seen once. The sample taken for sequencing was PBMCs. The receptors originated from a woman between 40 and 50 years old in good health. Some clones in this sample may be carry-over from other donors' samples. Each CDR3 is given with its conserved first and last residue. A D gene is named only where the DNA matches it firmly. Size values are once, few and many counts, or a class for expanded clones, and some rows have none.

>many|TRBJ1-5|TRBV2|NA
CASQGVGNQPQHF
TGTGCCAGTCAGGGTGTAGGCAATCAGCCCCAGCATTTT
>NA|TRBJ2-7|TRBV7-2|NA
CASSLETTQYF
TGTGCCAGCAGCTTAGAGACCACGCAGTACTTC
>NA|TRBJ2-7|TRBV5-4|TRBD2
CASSLASSGSYEQYF
TGTGCCAGCAGCTTGGCCAGTAGCGGGAGTTACGAGCAGTACTTC
>NA|TRBJ2-5|TRBV9|NA
CASSPRGPQETQYF
TGTGCCAGCAGCCCAAGGGGACCCCAAGAGACCCAGTACTTC
>NA|TRBJ2-4|TRBV28|TRBD2
CASSPDLRGDIQYF
TGTGCCAGCAGTCCGGACCTCCGGGGGGACATTCAGTACTTC
>once|TRBJ1-4|TRBV6-1|NA
CASSYLAGKEKLFF
TGTGCCAGCAGCTACCTAGCCGGCAAGGAAAAACTGTTTTTT
>NA|TRBJ1-5|TRBV2|NA
CASSETGWKPQHF
TGTGCCAGCAGTGAGACGGGTTGGAAGCCCCAGCATTTT
>NA|TRBJ1-6|TRBV30|NA
CAWNVRRDSPLHF
TGCGCCTGGAACGTACGGAGGGATTCACCCCTCCACTTT
>once|TRBJ2-6|TRBV19|NA
CATPGPTRSGANVLTF
TGTGCCACCCCCGGCCCCACAAGGTCTGGGGCCAACGTCCTGACTTTC
>NA|TRBJ2-7|TRBV28|TRBD1
CASSSARGYEQYF
TGTGCCAGCAGTTCAGCCAGGGGGTACGAGCAGTACTTC
>few|TRBJ2-7|TRBV29-1|NA
CSVDRGYEQYF
TGCAGCGTTGACCGGGGGTACGAGCAGTACTTC
>many|TRBJ1-3|TRBV28|NA
CASSWTRANTIYF
TGTGCCAGCAGCTGGACACGGGCAAACACCATATATTTT
>NA|TRBJ1-2|TRBV6-6|NA
CASVGSNYGYTF
TGTGCCAGCGTTGGCAGTAACTATGGCTACACCTTC
>NA|TRBJ2-7|TRBV7-2|NA
CASSLDTQSVYEQYF
TGTGCCAGCAGCCTCGACACCCAATCGGTCTACGAGCAGTACTTC
>NA|TRBJ2-2|TRBV7-3|NA
CASSARDNLGTGELFF
TGTGCCAGCAGCGCCAGGGACAATCTTGGAACCGGGGAGCTGTTTTTT
>NA|TRBJ2-1|TRBV7-2|NA
CASSSLGGVYNEQFF
TGTGCCAGCAGCTCGCTAGGGGGGGTTTACAATGAGCAGTTCTTC
>NA|TRBJ2-3|TRBV27|TRBD2
CASSASGGAADTQYF
TGTGCCAGCAGTGCAAGCGGGGGCGCGGCAGATACGCAGTATTTT
>NA|TRBJ2-7|TRBV5-8|TRBD2
CASSGGLAGVKYF
TGTGCCAGCAGCGGGGGACTAGCGGGAGTAAAGTACTTC
>once|TRBJ1-5|TRBV7-2|TRBD1
CASSPSTGGNQPQHF
TGTGCCAGCAGCCCCTCGACAGGGGGAAATCAGCCCCAGCATTTT
>NA|TRBJ2-4|TRBV6-1|NA
CASSEAGEGWENIQYF
TGTGCCAGCAGTGAAGCAGGGGAAGGGTGGGAAAACATTCAGTACTTC
>NA|TRBJ2-3|TRBV19|NA
CASAVESGTDTQYF
TGTGCCAGCGCCGTCGAGAGCGGCACAGATACGCAGTATTTT
>NA|TRBJ1-2|TRBV19|NA
CASTHTDGYTF
TGTGCCAGTACCCACACTGATGGCTACACCTTC
>NA|TRBJ1-4|TRBV6-5|TRBD1
CASSYGQGGNEKLFF
TGTGCCAGCAGTTACGGGCAGGGGGGGAATGAAAAACTGTTTTTT
>NA|TRBJ2-7|TRBV10-1|NA
CASSERQSIWYEQYF
TGCGCCAGCAGTGAAAGACAGTCCATCTGGTACGAGCAGTACTTC
>once|TRBJ2-5|TRBV18|NA
CVSSLRVGQGTQYF
TGTGTCAGCTCCCTAAGGGTGGGACAAGGGACCCAGTACTTC
>NA|TRBJ1-5|TRBV6-5|NA
CASSPQFNQPQHF
TGTGCCAGCAGTCCACAGTTCAATCAGCCCCAGCATTTT
>NA|TRBJ2-1|TRBV21-1|NA
CASSKPGGVGQFF
TGTGCCAGCAGCAAACCTGGGGGCGTAGGGCAGTTCTTC
>once|TRBJ2-1|TRBV6-4|NA
CASSESRYNEQFF
TGTGCCAGCAGTGAATCCCGGTACAATGAGCAGTTCTTC
>NA|TRBJ2-6|TRBV2|NA
CASEDGTSGANVLTF
TGTGCCAGCGAGGACGGAACCTCTGGGGCCAACGTCCTGACTTTC
>NA|TRBJ2-2|TRBV2|NA
CASSGTPWGGELFF
TGTGCCAGCAGTGGGACGCCCTGGGGCGGGGAGCTGTTTTTT
>once|TRBJ2-7|TRBV7-2|NA
CASSLAQGTIYEQYF
TGTGCCAGCAGCTTAGCCCAGGGGACGATATACGAGCAGTACTTC
>NA|TRBJ2-7|TRBV27|NA
CASRRAGSSYEQYF
TGTGCCAGCAGGCGAGCAGGGTCCTCCTACGAGCAGTACTTC
>NA|TRBJ1-5|TRBV30|NA
CAWSVGWSRVGQPQHF
TGTGCCTGGAGTGTCGGATGGTCCAGGGTTGGTCAGCCCCAGCATTTT
>NA|TRBJ2-7|TRBV15|NA
CATSRDLQAYEQYF
TGTGCCACCAGCAGAGATCTCCAGGCCTACGAGCAGTACTTC
>NA|TRBJ1-2|TRBV5-1|NA
CASSFDGDYGYTF
TGCGCCAGCAGCTTCGACGGAGACTATGGCTACACCTTC
>many|TRBJ2-7|TRBV4-1|NA
CASSQAPPGAGAGLYEQYF
TGCGCCAGCAGCCAAGCCCCACCGGGGGCGGGAGCGGGACTATACGAGCAGTACTTC
>many|TRBJ2-2|TRBV7-9|NA
CASSLLGLPITANTGELFF
TGTGCCAGCAGCTTACTTGGGCTTCCCATAACCGCGAACACCGGGGAGCTGTTTTTT
>NA|TRBJ2-1|TRBV5-1|TRBD2
CASSSFRTSGSANEQFF
TGCGCCAGCAGCTCGTTCCGGACTAGCGGGAGTGCCAATGAGCAGTTCTTC
>NA|TRBJ1-4|TRBV5-1|TRBD1
CASSLTGGSEKLFF
TGCGCCAGCAGCTTGACAGGGGGCAGTGAAAAACTGTTTTTT
>NA|TRBJ1-2|TRBV7-2|NA
CASSLVHSSNVNYGYTF
TGTGCCAGCAGCTTAGTCCATAGCTCCAACGTTAACTATGGCTACACCTTC
>many|TRBJ2-2|TRBV2|TRBD1
CASTSGTGVLSGGELFF
TGTGCCAGTACTTCCGGGACAGGTGTCCTTAGTGGCGGGGAGCTGTTTTTT
>NA|TRBJ1-2|TRBV2|NA
CASGRQANYGYTF
TGTGCCAGCGGCCGACAAGCTAACTATGGCTACACCTTC
>NA|TRBJ2-3|TRBV4-2|NA
CASSQAGGTDTQYF
TGTGCCAGCAGCCAAGCTGGGGGCACAGATACGCAGTATTTT
>NA|TRBJ2-5|TRBV11-2|TRBD1
CASSLVTGGRETQYF
TGTGCCAGCAGCTTGGTGACAGGGGGCAGGGAGACCCAGTACTTC
>NA|TRBJ1-1|TRBV20-1|NA
CSARERPEAFF
TGCAGTGCTAGAGAAAGGCCTGAAGCTTTCTTT
>NA|TRBJ2-7|TRBV4-2|NA
CASSQGSSYEQYF
TGTGCCAGCAGCCAAGGGTCCTCCTACGAGCAGTACTTC
>few|TRBJ2-1|TRBV4-2|NA
CASSPPRTGEPYNEQFF
TGTGCCAGCAGCCCACCCCGGACGGGAGAACCCTACAATGAGCAGTTCTTC
>NA|TRBJ2-1|TRBV9|TRBD2
CASSVRGSGSWNEQFF
TGTGCCAGCAGCGTAAGAGGTAGCGGGAGTTGGAATGAGCAGTTCTTC